Listed below are T cell receptor beta chains from one sample, sequenced in a study of CD8 T cells in Susac syndrome. TCRdb independently ran MiXCR on the immunoSEQ multiplex PCR reads; one entry per CDR3 protein. The table includes about 300,000 distinct CDR3 sequences, 75% to 85% detected once. The sequencing input was CD8+ T cells from PBMCs. The receptor set was obtained from a human donor with multiple sclerosis. Each CDR3 is given with its conserved first and last residue. Each record gives: clone size, J gene, V gene, D gene, CDR3 protein, CDR3 DNA. D genes are given only for firm matches. Where a row states a size, it is once, few, many or the class of an expanded clone; other rows omit it.

clone size: few; J gene: TRBJ1-1; V gene: TRBV6-1; D gene: .; CDR3 protein: CASRFSVNTEAFF; CDR3 DNA: TGTGCCAGCAGGTTCAGTGTTAACACTGAAGCTTTCTTT
clone size: .; J gene: TRBJ2-3; V gene: TRBV27; D gene: .; CDR3 protein: CASRGRPTTTDTQYF; CDR3 DNA: TGTGCCAGCAGGGGGAGGCCCACAACCACAGATACGCAGTATTTT
clone size: .; J gene: TRBJ2-1; V gene: TRBV7-9; D gene: .; CDR3 protein: CASSPGPPWKFF; CDR3 DNA: TGTGCCAGCAGCCCTGGACCACCCTGGAAGTTCTTC
clone size: .; J gene: TRBJ1-2; V gene: TRBV4-3; D gene: .; CDR3 protein: CASSPTGLYGYTF; CDR3 DNA: TGCGCCAGCAGCCCAACAGGGCTCTATGGCTACACCTTC
clone size: .; J gene: TRBJ1-1; V gene: TRBV6-1; D gene: .; CDR3 protein: CASSEVTLNTEAFF; CDR3 DNA: TGTGCCAGCAGTGAAGTAACCCTGAACACTGAAGCTTTCTTT
clone size: .; J gene: TRBJ2-2; V gene: TRBV4-3; D gene: TRBD2; CDR3 protein: CASSQGLAGVGGELFF; CDR3 DNA: TGCGCCAGCAGCCAGGGTCTAGCGGGAGTGGGCGGGGAGCTGTTTTTT
clone size: .; J gene: TRBJ2-7; V gene: TRBV4-1; D gene: .; CDR3 protein: CASSQPGRVAFKFDEQYF; CDR3 DNA: TGCGCCAGCAGCCAACCTGGCAGGGTGGCGTTCAAGTTCGACGAGCAGTACTTC
clone size: .; J gene: TRBJ2-3; V gene: TRBV9; D gene: .; CDR3 protein: CASSVATDFQGSTDTQYF; CDR3 DNA: TGTGCCAGCAGCGTAGCTACCGACTTCCAGGGGAGCACAGATACGCAGTATTTT
clone size: once; J gene: TRBJ2-5; V gene: TRBV28; D gene: TRBD1; CDR3 protein: CASSLRPTGGETQYF; CDR3 DNA: TGTGCCAGCAGTCTACGACCGACAGGGGGGGAGACCCAGTACTTC
clone size: few; J gene: TRBJ2-1; V gene: TRBV27; D gene: .; CDR3 protein: CASSPTGNEQFF; CDR3 DNA: TGTGCCAGCAGTCCCACCGGGAATGAGCAGTTCTTC
clone size: .; J gene: TRBJ1-1; V gene: TRBV9; D gene: .; CDR3 protein: CASSVGGLTEAFF; CDR3 DNA: TGTGCCAGCAGCGTAGGGGGTCTTACTGAAGCTTTCTTT
clone size: .; J gene: TRBJ1-1; V gene: TRBV4-3; D gene: TRBD1; CDR3 protein: CASSPNTGENTEAFF; CDR3 DNA: TGCGCCAGCAGCCCAAACACAGGGGAGAACACTGAAGCTTTCTTT
clone size: .; J gene: TRBJ2-1; V gene: TRBV12-3/TRBV12-4; D gene: TRBD1; CDR3 protein: CASSLWDSSYNEQFF; CDR3 DNA: TGTGCCAGCAGTTTATGGGACAGCTCCTACAATGAGCAGTTCTTC
clone size: .; J gene: TRBJ2-1; V gene: TRBV27; D gene: .; CDR3 protein: CASSLGFSNEQFF; CDR3 DNA: TGTGCCAGCAGTTTGGGGTTTTCCAATGAGCAGTTCTTC
clone size: .; J gene: TRBJ1-1; V gene: TRBV5-1; D gene: .; CDR3 protein: CASSLGQGPSNTEAFF; CDR3 DNA: TGCGCCAGCAGCTTAGGGCAGGGCCCCTCGAACACTGAAGCTTTCTTT
clone size: .; J gene: TRBJ2-3; V gene: TRBV29-1; D gene: .; CDR3 protein: CSVDTEITDTQYF; CDR3 DNA: TGCAGCGTTGATACCGAGATCACAGATACGCAGTATTTT
clone size: .; J gene: TRBJ2-7; V gene: TRBV5-1; D gene: .; CDR3 protein: CASSLRGRDGDEQYF; CDR3 DNA: TGCGCCAGCAGCTTGCGTGGCAGGGACGGAGACGAGCAGTACTTC
clone size: .; J gene: TRBJ2-7; V gene: TRBV20-1; D gene: .; CDR3 protein: CSATEEVRSSYEQYF; CDR3 DNA: TGCAGTGCTACCGAGGAGGTACGGAGCTCCTACGAGCAGTACTTC
clone size: .; J gene: TRBJ2-7; V gene: TRBV5-1; D gene: .; CDR3 protein: CASSLGLQSLGHYEQYF; CDR3 DNA: TGCGCCAGCAGCTTGGGTTTACAGTCTTTAGGACACTACGAGCAGTACTTC
clone size: .; J gene: TRBJ2-1; V gene: TRBV7-6; D gene: .; CDR3 protein: CASSLGGQWGDSVDEQFF; CDR3 DNA: TGTGCCAGCAGCTTAGGCGGACAGTGGGGGGACTCCGTCGATGAGCAGTTCTTC
clone size: .; J gene: TRBJ2-2; V gene: TRBV4-3; D gene: TRBD1; CDR3 protein: CASSQDQGALYTGELFF; CDR3 DNA: TGCGCCAGCAGCCAAGATCAGGGGGCGTTATATACCGGGGAGCTGTTTTTT
clone size: few; J gene: TRBJ2-7; V gene: TRBV6-5; D gene: TRBD1; CDR3 protein: CASSYLPPGTVYEQYF; CDR3 DNA: TGTGCCAGCAGTTACCTCCCCCCCGGGACAGTCTACGAGCAGTACTTC
clone size: .; J gene: TRBJ2-7; V gene: TRBV24-1; D gene: TRBD1; CDR3 protein: CATSDPDRGSGHEQYF; CDR3 DNA: TGTGCCACCAGTGACCCCGACAGGGGATCCGGTCACGAGCAGTACTTC
clone size: .; J gene: TRBJ2-5; V gene: TRBV29-1; D gene: .; CDR3 protein: CSVWPFGQETQYF; CDR3 DNA: TGCAGCGTTTGGCCCTTCGGGCAAGAGACCCAGTACTTC
clone size: .; J gene: TRBJ1-1; V gene: TRBV10-3; D gene: TRBD1; CDR3 protein: CAISGDRGPTEAFF; CDR3 DNA: TGTGCCATCAGTGGGGACAGGGGGCCCACTGAAGCTTTCTTT
clone size: .; J gene: TRBJ1-1; V gene: TRBV30; D gene: .; CDR3 protein: CAWSPGNTEAFF; CDR3 DNA: TGTGCCTGGAGCCCTGGGAACACTGAAGCTTTCTTT
clone size: .; J gene: TRBJ2-7; V gene: TRBV5-5; D gene: TRBD1; CDR3 protein: CASSIHDRAEHEQYF; CDR3 DNA: TGTGCCAGCAGTATCCACGACAGGGCTGAACACGAGCAGTACTTC
clone size: .; J gene: TRBJ2-6; V gene: TRBV19; D gene: .; CDR3 protein: CASSDSPSGANVLTF; CDR3 DNA: TGTGCCAGTAGTGACAGCCCCTCTGGGGCCAACGTCCTGACTTTC
clone size: .; J gene: TRBJ2-7; V gene: TRBV27; D gene: TRBD1; CDR3 protein: CASSLSRDRSYEQYF; CDR3 DNA: TGTGCCAGCAGTTTATCTCGGGACAGGAGCTACGAGCAGTACTTC
clone size: .; J gene: TRBJ1-5; V gene: TRBV5-6; D gene: .; CDR3 protein: CASSLAGGGYQPQHF; CDR3 DNA: TGTGCCAGCAGCTTGGCAGGAGGGGGATATCAGCCCCAGCATTTT
clone size: .; J gene: TRBJ2-5; V gene: TRBV7-6; D gene: TRBD1; CDR3 protein: CASSLLYRGETQYF; CDR3 DNA: TGTGCCAGCAGCTTATTGTACAGGGGGGAGACCCAGTACTTC
clone size: few; J gene: TRBJ2-7; V gene: TRBV13; D gene: .; CDR3 protein: CASSLALSWPYEQYF; CDR3 DNA: TGTGCCAGCAGCTTAGCTCTCAGTTGGCCCTACGAGCAGTACTTC
clone size: .; J gene: TRBJ2-1; V gene: TRBV6-2/TRBV6-3; D gene: .; CDR3 protein: CASSYFGGASYNEQFF; CDR3 DNA: TGTGCCAGCAGTTACTTTGGCGGGGCGTCCTACAATGAGCAGTTCTTC
clone size: .; J gene: TRBJ2-7; V gene: TRBV4-1; D gene: .; CDR3 protein: CASSQYGLSYEQYF; CDR3 DNA: TGCGCCAGCAGCCAATACGGACTCTCCTACGAGCAGTACTTC
clone size: .; J gene: TRBJ2-5; V gene: TRBV30; D gene: TRBD1; CDR3 protein: CAWSVEASRQGAQETQYF; CDR3 DNA: TGTGCCTGGAGTGTAGAAGCATCTAGACAGGGCGCCCAAGAGACCCAGTACTTC
clone size: .; J gene: TRBJ2-7; V gene: TRBV28; D gene: TRBD2; CDR3 protein: CASSYPLAASYEQYF; CDR3 DNA: TGTGCCAGCAGTTATCCCCTAGCGGCCTCCTACGAGCAGTACTTC
clone size: once; J gene: TRBJ2-2; V gene: TRBV19; D gene: .; CDR3 protein: CASASENTGELFF; CDR3 DNA: TGTGCCAGTGCGTCGGAGAACACCGGGGAGCTGTTTTTT
clone size: .; J gene: TRBJ2-3; V gene: TRBV4-3; D gene: TRBD2; CDR3 protein: CASSPDPSGLSTDTQYF; CDR3 DNA: TGCGCCAGCAGCCCCGATCCTAGCGGACTTAGCACAGATACGCAGTATTTT
clone size: .; J gene: TRBJ2-5; V gene: TRBV27; D gene: .; CDR3 protein: CASSLWSGQETQYF; CDR3 DNA: TGTGCCAGCAGTTTATGGTCAGGGCAAGAGACCCAGTACTTC
clone size: .; J gene: TRBJ2-2; V gene: TRBV11-2; D gene: .; CDR3 protein: CASSWAPVQGKNTGELFF; CDR3 DNA: TGTGCCAGCAGCTGGGCCCCCGTACAGGGCAAGAACACCGGGGAGCTGTTTTTT
clone size: .; J gene: TRBJ2-1; V gene: TRBV7-9; D gene: TRBD1; CDR3 protein: CASSSRDRGYYPNEQFF; CDR3 DNA: TGTGCCAGCAGCTCCCGGGACAGGGGATACTACCCTAATGAGCAGTTCTTC
clone size: .; J gene: TRBJ2-1; V gene: TRBV7-2; D gene: TRBD2; CDR3 protein: CASSLYGREAYNEQFF; CDR3 DNA: TGTGCCAGCAGCTTATATGGTCGGGAGGCTTACAATGAGCAGTTCTTC
clone size: .; J gene: TRBJ2-7; V gene: TRBV27; D gene: TRBD1; CDR3 protein: CASSEPGGSYEQYF; CDR3 DNA: TGTGCCAGCAGCGAACCAGGGGGCTCCTACGAGCAGTACTTC
clone size: .; J gene: TRBJ2-7; V gene: TRBV28; D gene: TRBD1; CDR3 protein: CASRWDSTQSPPYYEQYF; CDR3 DNA: TGTGCCAGCAGGTGGGACAGTACCCAATCACCCCCCTACTACGAGCAGTACTTC